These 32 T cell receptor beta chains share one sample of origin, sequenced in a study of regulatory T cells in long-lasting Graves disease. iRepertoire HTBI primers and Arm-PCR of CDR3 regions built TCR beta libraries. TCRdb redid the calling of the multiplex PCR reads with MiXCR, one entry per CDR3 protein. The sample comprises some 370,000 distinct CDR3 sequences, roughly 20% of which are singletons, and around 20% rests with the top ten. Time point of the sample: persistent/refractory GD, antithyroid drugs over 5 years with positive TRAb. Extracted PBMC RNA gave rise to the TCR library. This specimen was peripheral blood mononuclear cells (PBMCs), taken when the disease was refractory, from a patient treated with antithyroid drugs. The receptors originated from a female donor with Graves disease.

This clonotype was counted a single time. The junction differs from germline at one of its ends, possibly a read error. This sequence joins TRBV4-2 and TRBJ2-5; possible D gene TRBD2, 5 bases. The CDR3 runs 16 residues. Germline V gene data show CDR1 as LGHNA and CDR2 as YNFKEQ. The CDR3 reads CASSQGRVTIQEAQYF. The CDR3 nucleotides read TGTGCCAGCAGCCAAGGGCGGGTAACGATCCAAGAGGCCCAGTACTTC.

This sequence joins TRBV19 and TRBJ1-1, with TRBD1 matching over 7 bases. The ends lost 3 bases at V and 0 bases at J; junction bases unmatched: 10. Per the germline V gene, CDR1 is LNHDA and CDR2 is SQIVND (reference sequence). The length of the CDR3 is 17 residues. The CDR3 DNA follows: TGTGCCAGTAGTATTGAGAGTTTGGGACAGCTGAACACTGAAGCTTTCTTT. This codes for CASSIESLGQLNTEAFF.

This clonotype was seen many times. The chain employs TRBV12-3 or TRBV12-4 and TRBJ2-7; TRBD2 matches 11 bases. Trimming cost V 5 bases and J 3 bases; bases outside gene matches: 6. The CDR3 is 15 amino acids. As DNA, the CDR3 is TGTGCCAGCAGTCAATCCGGGACTAGCGGCTACGAGCAGTACTTC. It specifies CASSQSGTSGYEQYF.

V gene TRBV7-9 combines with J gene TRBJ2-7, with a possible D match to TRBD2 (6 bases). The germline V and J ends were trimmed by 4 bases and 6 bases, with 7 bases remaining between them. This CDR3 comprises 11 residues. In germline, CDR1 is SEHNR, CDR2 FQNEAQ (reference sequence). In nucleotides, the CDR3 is TGTGCCAGCAGCTCTAGCGTCGAGCAGTACTTC. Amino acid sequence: CASSSSVEQYF.

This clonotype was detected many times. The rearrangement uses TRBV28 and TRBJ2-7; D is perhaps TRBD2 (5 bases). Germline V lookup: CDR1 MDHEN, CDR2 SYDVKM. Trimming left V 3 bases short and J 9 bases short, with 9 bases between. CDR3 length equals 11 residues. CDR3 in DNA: TGTGCCAGCAGTTTTGACGGGGTGCAGTACTTC. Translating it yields CASSFDGVQYF.

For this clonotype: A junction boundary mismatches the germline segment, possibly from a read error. This chain's CDR3 is CRFARQGMTGTSGSKKETQYF. DNA of the CDR3: TGCCGGTTCGCCCGACAGGGTATGACCGGGACTAGCGGGAGTAAGAAGGAGACCCAGTACTTC. The J gene is TRBJ2-5, the V gene TRBV6-2 or TRBV6-3; 14 nucleotides match TRBD2. CDR3 length equals 21 residues. Germline CDR1 reads MNHEY; CDR2 reads SVGEGT.

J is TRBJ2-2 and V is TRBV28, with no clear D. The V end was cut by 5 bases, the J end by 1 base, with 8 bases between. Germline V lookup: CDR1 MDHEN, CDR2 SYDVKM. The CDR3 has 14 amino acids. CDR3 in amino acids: CASSIHGNTGELFF. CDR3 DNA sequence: TGTGCCAGCAGTATACACGGGAACACCGGGGAGCTGTTTTTT.

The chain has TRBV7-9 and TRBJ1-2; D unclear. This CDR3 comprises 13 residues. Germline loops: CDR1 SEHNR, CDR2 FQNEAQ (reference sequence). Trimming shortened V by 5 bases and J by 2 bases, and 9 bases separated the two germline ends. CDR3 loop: CASSRQVNYGYTF. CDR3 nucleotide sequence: TGTGCCAGCAGCCGCCAGGTGAACTATGGCTACACCTTC.

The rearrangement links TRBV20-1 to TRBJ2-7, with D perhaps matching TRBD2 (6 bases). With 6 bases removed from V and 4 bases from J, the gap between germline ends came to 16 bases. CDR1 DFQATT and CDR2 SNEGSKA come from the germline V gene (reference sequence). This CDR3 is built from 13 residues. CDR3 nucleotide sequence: TGCAGTGCATGGGACTCCCGTTGGTACGAGCAGTACTTC. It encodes CSAWDSRWYEQYF.

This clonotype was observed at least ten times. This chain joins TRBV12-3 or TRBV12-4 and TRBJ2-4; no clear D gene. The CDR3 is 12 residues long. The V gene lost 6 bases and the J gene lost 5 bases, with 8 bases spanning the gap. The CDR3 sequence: CASRGMENIQYF. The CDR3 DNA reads TGTGCCAGCAGAGGGATGGAAAACATTCAGTACTTC.

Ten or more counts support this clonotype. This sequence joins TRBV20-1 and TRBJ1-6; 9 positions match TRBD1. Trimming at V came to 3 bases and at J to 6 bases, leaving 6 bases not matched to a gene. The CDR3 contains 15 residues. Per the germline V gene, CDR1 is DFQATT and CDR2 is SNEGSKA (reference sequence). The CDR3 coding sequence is TGCAGTGCTAGTACCGGGACAGGGCCTAATTCACCCCTCCACTTT. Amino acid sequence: CSASTGTGPNSPLHF.

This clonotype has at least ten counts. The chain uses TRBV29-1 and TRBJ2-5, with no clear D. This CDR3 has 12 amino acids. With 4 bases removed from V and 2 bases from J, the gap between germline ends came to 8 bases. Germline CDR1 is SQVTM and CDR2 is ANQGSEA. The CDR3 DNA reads TGCAGCGTTGCCCAGCTTCAAGAGACCCAGTACTTC. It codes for CSVAQLQETQYF. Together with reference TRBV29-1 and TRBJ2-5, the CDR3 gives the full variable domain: SAVISQKPSRDICQRGTSLTIQCQVDSQVTMMFWYRQQPGQSLTLIATANQGSEATYESGFVIDKFPISRPNLTFSTLTVSNMSPEDSSIYLCSVAQLQETQYFGPGTRLLVL.

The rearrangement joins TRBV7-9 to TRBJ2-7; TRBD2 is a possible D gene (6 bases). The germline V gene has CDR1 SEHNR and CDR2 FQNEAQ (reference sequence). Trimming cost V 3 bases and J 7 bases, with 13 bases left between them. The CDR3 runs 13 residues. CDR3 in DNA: TGTGCCAGCAGCTTGGGGGACTTCCTGGAGCAGTACTTC. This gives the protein CASSLGDFLEQYF.

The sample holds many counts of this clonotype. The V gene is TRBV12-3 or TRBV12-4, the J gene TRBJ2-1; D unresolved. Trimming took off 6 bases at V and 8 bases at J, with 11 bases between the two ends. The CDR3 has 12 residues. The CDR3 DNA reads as TGTGCCAGCAGCCCCGGCCTGGATGAGCAGTTCTTC. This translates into CASSPGLDEQFF.

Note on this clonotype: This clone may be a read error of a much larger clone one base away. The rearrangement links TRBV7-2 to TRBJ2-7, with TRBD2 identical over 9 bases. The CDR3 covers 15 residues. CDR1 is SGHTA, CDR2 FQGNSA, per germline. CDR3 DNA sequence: TGTGCCAGCGGCTTAGCGGGAGAAGACGGGTACGAGCAGTACTTC. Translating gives CASGLAGEDGYEQYF.

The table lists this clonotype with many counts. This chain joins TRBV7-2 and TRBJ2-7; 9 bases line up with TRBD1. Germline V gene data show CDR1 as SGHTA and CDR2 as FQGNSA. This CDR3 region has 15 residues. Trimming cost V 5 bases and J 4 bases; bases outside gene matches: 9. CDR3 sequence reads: CASSLSGQGRYEQYF. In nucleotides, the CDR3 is TGTGCCAGCAGCCTTTCGGGACAGGGTAGATACGAGCAGTACTTC.

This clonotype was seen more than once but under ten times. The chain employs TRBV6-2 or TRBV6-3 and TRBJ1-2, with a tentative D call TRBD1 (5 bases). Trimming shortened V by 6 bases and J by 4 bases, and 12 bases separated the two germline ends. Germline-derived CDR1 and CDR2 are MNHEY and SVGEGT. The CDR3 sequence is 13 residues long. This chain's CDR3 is CASSELGLYGYTF. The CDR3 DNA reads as TGTGCCAGCAGCGAACTGGGGCTCTATGGCTACACCTTC.

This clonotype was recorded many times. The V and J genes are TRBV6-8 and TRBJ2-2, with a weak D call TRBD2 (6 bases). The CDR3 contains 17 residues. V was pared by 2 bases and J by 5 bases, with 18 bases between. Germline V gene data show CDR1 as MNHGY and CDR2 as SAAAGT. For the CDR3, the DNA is TGTGCCAGCAGTTACACGGCTAGCGACGGGGGAACCGGGGAGCTGTTTTTT. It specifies CASSYTASDGGTGELFF.

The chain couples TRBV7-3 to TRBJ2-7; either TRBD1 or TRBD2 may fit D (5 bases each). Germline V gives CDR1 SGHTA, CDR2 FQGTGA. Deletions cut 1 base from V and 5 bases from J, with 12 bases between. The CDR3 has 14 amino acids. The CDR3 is CASSLMGDRNEQYF. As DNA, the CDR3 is TGTGCCAGCAGCTTAATGGGGGACCGGAACGAGCAGTACTTC. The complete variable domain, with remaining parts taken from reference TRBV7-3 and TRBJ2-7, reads GAGVSQTPSNKVTEKGKYVELRCDPISGHTALYWYRQSLGQGPEFLIYFQGTGAADDSGLPNDRFFAVRPEGSVSTLKIQRTERGDSAVYLCASSLMGDRNEQYFGPGTRLTVT.

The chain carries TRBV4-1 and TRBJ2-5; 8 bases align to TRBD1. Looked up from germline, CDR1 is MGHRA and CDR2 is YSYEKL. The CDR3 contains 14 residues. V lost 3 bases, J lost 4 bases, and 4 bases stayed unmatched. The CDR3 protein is CASSQPDRGETQYF. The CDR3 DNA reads TGCGCCAGCAGCCAGCCCGACAGGGGAGAGACCCAGTACTTC.

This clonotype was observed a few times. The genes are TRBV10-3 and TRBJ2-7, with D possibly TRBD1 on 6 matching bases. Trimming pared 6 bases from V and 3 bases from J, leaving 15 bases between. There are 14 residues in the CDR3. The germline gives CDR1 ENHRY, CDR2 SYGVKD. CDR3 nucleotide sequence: TGTGCCATCAGCGAACAGGGCGGATACTACGAGCAGTACTTC. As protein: CAISEQGGYYEQYF.

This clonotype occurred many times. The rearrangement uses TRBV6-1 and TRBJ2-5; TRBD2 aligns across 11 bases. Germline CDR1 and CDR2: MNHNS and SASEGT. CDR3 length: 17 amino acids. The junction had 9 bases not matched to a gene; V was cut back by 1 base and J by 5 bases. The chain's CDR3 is CASSEGSGRAYTETQYF. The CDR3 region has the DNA TGTGCCAGCAGTGAAGGTAGCGGGAGGGCCTATACCGAGACCCAGTACTTC.

CDR3 sequence reads: CASSLLNPATGNTIYF. The CDR3 DNA follows: TGTGCCAGCAGTCTCTTGAATCCGGCAACTGGAAACACCATATATTTT. The chain is built from TRBV12-3 or TRBV12-4 and TRBJ1-3; no reliable D call. The CDR3 totals 16 residues. The germline V and J ends were trimmed by 5 bases and 2 bases, with 16 bases remaining between them.

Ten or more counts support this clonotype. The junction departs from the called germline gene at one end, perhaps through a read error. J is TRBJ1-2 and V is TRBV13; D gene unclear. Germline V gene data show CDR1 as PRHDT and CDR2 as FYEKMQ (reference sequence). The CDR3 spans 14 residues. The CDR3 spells CVSSLGQASYGYTF. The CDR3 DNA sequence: TGTGTCAGCAGCTTAGGTCAGGCCTCCTATGGCTACACCTTC.

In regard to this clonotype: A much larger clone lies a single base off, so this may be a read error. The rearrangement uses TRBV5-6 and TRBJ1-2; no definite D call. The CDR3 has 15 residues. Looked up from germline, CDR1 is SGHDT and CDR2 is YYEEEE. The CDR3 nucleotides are TGTACCAGCAGCTTGGGAGACCGGCCCAACTATGGCTACACCTTC. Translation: CTSSLGDRPNYGYTF.

CDR3 in amino acids: CASGLGNGYTF. Here the CDR3 DNA reads TGTGCTAGTGGTTTAGGGAATGGCTACACCTTC. V gene TRBV12-5 combines with J gene TRBJ1-2; D gene unclear. Trimming removed 3 bases from V and 6 bases from J, with 5 bases in between. The CDR3 totals 11 residues. Germline CDR1 reads LGHNT; CDR2 reads FRNRAP.

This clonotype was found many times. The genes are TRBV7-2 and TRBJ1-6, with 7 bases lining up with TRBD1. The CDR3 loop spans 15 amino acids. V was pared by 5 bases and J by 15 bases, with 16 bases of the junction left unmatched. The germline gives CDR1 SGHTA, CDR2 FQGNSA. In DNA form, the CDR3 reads TGTGCCAGCAGCCTCACGGCTACAGGGGACCATCTCCTCCACTTT. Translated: CASSLTATGDHLLHF.

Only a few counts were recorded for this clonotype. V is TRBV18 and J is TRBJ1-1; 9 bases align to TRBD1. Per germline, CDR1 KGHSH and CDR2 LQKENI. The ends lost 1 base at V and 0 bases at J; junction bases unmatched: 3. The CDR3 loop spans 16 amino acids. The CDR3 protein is CASSPQTGGLNTEAFF. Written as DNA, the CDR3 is TGTGCCAGCTCACCACAAACAGGGGGCTTGAACACTGAAGCTTTCTTT.

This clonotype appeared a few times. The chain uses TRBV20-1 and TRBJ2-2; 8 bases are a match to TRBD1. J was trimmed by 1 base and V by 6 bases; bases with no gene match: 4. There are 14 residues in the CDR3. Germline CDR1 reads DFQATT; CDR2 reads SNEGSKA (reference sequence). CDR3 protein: CSARDRMNTGELFF. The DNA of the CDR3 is TGCAGTGCGCGGGACAGGATGAACACCGGGGAGCTGTTTTTT.

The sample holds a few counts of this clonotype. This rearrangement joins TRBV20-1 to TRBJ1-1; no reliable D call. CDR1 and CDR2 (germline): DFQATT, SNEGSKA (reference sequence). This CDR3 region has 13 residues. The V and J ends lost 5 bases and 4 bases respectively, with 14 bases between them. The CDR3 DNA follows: TGCAGTGCTCCCCGATCGGTTACCACTGAAGCTTTCTTT. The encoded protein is CSAPRSVTTEAFF.

CDR3 loop: CAWSVLLSGANVLTF. CDR3 bases: TGTGCCTGGAGTGTACTCCTGTCTGGGGCCAACGTCCTGACTTTC. This sequence joins TRBV30 and TRBJ2-6; no firm D call. Germline V CDR1 and CDR2: GTSNPN, SVGIG (reference sequence). The CDR3 is 15 amino acids. Trimming took off 0 bases at V and 1 base at J, with 7 bases between the two ends.

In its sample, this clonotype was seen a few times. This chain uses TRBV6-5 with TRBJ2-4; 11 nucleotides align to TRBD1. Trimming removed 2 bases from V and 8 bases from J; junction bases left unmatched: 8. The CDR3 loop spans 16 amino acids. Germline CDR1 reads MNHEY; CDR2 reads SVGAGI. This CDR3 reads CASSYGTGGRLDIQYF. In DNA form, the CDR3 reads TGTGCCAGCAGTTACGGGACAGGGGGACGCTTGGACATTCAGTACTTC.